This T cell receptor (beta chain) was captured by sequencing in a study of response to subunit inactivated influenza vaccine. In its sample, this clonotype was seen a few times. In TCRdb, the RT-PCR reads were re-called with MiXCR into one record per CDR3 protein. The sample holds about 830,000 distinct CDR3 sequences, around a sixth seen once. V was pared by 0 bases and J by 2 bases, with 13 bases between. The CDR3 has 16 residues. Germline V gives CDR1 SGHRS, CDR2 YFSETQ. The TCR was taken from a man aged 45 to 65 who received an inactivated influenza vaccine. The V gene is TRBV5-1, the J gene TRBJ2-3; D possibly corresponds to TRBD1 (6 bases). Sequenced material: PBMCs from blood, taken 5 days after vaccination. Here the CDR3 reads CASSLVGGGFTDTQYF. CDR3 nucleotide sequence: TGCGCCAGCAGCTTGGTTGGGGGCGGTTTCACAGATACGCAGTATTTT.